These 3 T cell receptor beta chains were sequenced from one sample in a study of beta chain features in type 1 diabetes. What was sequenced were expressed TCRB transcripts, since all of the isolated RNA had been reverse transcribed. Repertoires were generated with immunoSEQ multiplex PCR, while TCRdb's copy carries only in-frame clones and drops some. The sample records fewer than 550,000 clones, approximately 10% being singletons. The source material was naive CD4+ T cells from blood. The origin of the receptors is a woman aged 18-35 years in good health.

This clone was recorded a few times. The V and J genes are TRBV5-8 and TRBJ2-4; 7 bases are a match to TRBD1. V gave up 1 base and J gave up 2 bases; unmatched junction bases: 6. This CDR3 is 16 amino acids long. The germline gives CDR1 SGHTS, CDR2 YDEGEE. The chain's CDR3 is CASSLPGTATKNIQYF. In DNA form, the CDR3 reads TGTGCCAGCAGCTTGCCTGGGACAGCAACCAAAAACATTCAGTACTTC.

CDR3 region: CASSLEGGNEQFF. The CDR3 DNA reads TGTGCCAGCAGCTTAGAAGGTGGCAATGAGCAGTTCTTC. This chain connects TRBV11-2 to TRBJ2-1, with D uncertain. Per the germline V gene, CDR1 is SGHAT and CDR2 is FQNNGV. The ends were cut back, 0 bases at V and 6 bases at J, with 6 bases in the middle. The CDR3 has 13 amino acids. Full variable domain (rest looked up from reference TRBV11-2 and TRBJ2-1): EAGVAQSPRYKIIEKRQSVAFWCNPISGHATLYWYQQILGQGPKLLIQFQNNGVVDDSQLPKDRFSAERLKGVDSTLKIQPAKLEDSAVYLCASSLEGGNEQFFGPGTRLTVL.

This clone appeared a few times. The V gene is TRBV6-6, the J gene TRBJ2-1, with 11 bases matching TRBD2. Germline V lookup: CDR1 MNHNY, CDR2 SVGAGI (reference sequence). With V trimmed by 4 bases and J by 5 bases, 7 bases remained unmatched. The CDR3 contains 16 residues. The CDR3 DNA reads as TGTGCCAGCAGTTCCACCGGGACTAGCGGAAACAATGAGCAGTTCTTC. Encoded protein: CASSSTGTSGNNEQFF.